This T cell receptor (beta chain) derives from a study of identical twins. Study results and caveats: Within cord blood, abundant beta clonotypes carried fewer insertions, but memory repertoires showed no such trend.

With template switching, a universal primer site was added, and the cDNA carried unique molecular identifiers. TCRdb passed the 5' RACE reads through MiXCR, listing each CDR3 protein once. The repertoire holds approximately 590,000 distinct CDR3 sequences, with 9.6% as singletons. The sample holds many counts of this clonotype. Its antigen is currently unknown. The same sample was also used in a study of yellow fever vaccine responses in identical twins.

The receptor comes from a woman younger than 30 in good health. The source material was PBMCs.

In DNA, the CDR3 is TGCGCCAGCAGCTTCGGGAATTCCAACTATGGCTACACCTTC. It specifies CASSFGNSNYGYTF. The chain couples TRBV5-1 to TRBJ1-2; the D is unclear. CDR1 and CDR2 from the germline V gene are SGHRS and YFSETQ. The CDR3 totals 14 residues. V was shortened by 2 bases and J by 2 bases, with 10 bases between the two germline ends.